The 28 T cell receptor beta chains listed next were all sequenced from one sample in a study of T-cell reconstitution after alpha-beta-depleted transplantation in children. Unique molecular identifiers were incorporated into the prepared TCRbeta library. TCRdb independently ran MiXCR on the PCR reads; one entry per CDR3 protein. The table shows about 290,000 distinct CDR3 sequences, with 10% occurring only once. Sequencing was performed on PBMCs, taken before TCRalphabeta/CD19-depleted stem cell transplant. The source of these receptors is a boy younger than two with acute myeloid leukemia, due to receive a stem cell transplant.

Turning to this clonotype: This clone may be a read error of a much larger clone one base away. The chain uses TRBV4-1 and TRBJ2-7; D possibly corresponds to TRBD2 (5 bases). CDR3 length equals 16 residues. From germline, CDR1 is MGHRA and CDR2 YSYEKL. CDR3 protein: CASSQGAATINYEPYF. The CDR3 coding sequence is TGCGCCAGCAGCCAAGGAGCGGCCACCATAAACTACGAGCCGTACTTC.

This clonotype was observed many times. This CDR3 is CSAPKPGQVNNEQFF. The CDR3 region has the DNA TGCAGTGCTCCCAAGCCGGGACAGGTCAACAATGAGCAGTTCTTC. The chain links TRBV20-1 to TRBJ2-1, with 8 bases that match TRBD1. Looked up from germline, CDR1 is DFQATT and CDR2 is SNEGSKA (reference sequence). The CDR3 length is 15 residues. Losses at the gene ends were 5 bases for V and 5 bases for J; bases not matched to a gene: 11.

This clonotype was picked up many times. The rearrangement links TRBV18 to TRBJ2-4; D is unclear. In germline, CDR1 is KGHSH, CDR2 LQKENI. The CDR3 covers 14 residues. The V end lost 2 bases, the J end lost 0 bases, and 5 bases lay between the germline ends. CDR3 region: CASSPSGAKNIQYF. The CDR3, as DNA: TGTGCCAGCTCACCATCAGGAGCCAAAAACATTCAGTACTTC.

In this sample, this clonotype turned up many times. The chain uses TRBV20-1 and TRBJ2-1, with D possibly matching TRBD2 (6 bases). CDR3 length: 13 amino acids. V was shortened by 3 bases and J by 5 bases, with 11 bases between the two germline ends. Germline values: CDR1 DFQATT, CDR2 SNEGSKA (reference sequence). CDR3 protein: CSASGRRDNEQFF. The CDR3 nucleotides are TGCAGTGCTAGCGGGAGAAGGGACAATGAGCAGTTCTTC.

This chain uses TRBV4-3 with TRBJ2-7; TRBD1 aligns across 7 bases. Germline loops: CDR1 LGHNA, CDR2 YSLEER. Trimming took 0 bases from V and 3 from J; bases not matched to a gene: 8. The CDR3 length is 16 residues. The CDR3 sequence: CASSQEAGTARYEQYF. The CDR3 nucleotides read TGCGCCAGCAGCCAAGAAGCCGGGACAGCCCGCTACGAGCAGTACTTC.

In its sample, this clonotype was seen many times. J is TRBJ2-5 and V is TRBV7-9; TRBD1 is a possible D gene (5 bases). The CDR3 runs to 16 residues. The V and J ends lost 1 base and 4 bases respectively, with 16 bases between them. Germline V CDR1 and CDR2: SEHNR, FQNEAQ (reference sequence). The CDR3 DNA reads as TGTGCCAGCAGCTTAGGACAGTCTGTCGGATTAGAGACCCAGTACTTC. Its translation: CASSLGQSVGLETQYF.

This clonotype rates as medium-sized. CDR3 in DNA: TGTGCCAGCACCTACCAAGACGGGGGCTGGGATGAGCAGTTCTTC. Translating gives CASTYQDGGWDEQFF. The V gene is TRBV7-9, the J gene TRBJ2-1, with D perhaps TRBD1 or TRBD2 (6 bases each). From germline, CDR1 is SEHNR and CDR2 FQNEAQ (reference sequence). This CDR3 has 15 residues. The ends were cut back, 7 bases at V and 8 bases at J, with 21 bases in the middle.

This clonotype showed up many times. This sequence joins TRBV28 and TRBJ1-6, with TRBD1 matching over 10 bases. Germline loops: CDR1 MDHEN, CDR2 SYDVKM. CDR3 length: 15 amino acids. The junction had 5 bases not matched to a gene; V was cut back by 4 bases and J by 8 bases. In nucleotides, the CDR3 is TGTGCCAGCAGTTATCTTGGGACAGGGGATTCACCCCTCCACTTT. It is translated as CASSYLGTGDSPLHF.

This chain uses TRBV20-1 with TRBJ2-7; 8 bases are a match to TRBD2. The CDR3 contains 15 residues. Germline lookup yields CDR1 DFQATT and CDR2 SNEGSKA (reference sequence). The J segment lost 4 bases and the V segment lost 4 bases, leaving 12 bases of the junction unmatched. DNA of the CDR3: TGCAGTGCTACCTCCCCCGGGACTAGTTATTACGAGCAGTACTTC. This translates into CSATSPGTSYYEQYF.

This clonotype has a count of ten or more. CDR3 protein: CASSSRGLRDEQFF. CDR3 nucleotide sequence: TGTGCCAGCAGTTCCAGGGGTCTACGTGATGAGCAGTTCTTC. This chain connects TRBV28 to TRBJ2-1; maybe TRBD1 (6 bases). The CDR3 consists of 14 residues. The germline gives CDR1 MDHEN, CDR2 SYDVKM. The V end lost 4 bases, the J end lost 8 bases, and 15 bases lay between the germline ends.

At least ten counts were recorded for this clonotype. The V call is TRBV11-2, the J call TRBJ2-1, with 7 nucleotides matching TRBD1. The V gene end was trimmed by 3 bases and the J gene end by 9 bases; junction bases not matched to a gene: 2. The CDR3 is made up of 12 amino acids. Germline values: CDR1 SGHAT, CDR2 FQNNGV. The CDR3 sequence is CASSLTGTEQFF. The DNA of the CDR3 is TGTGCCAGCAGCTTGACAGGGACTGAGCAGTTCTTC.

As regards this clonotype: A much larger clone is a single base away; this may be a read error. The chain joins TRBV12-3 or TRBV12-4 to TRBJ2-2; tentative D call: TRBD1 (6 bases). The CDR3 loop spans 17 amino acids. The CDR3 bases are TGTGCCAGCAGCCCTACTACCGACAGGCGGAACACCAGGGAGCTGTTTTTT. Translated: CASSPTTDRRNTRELFF.

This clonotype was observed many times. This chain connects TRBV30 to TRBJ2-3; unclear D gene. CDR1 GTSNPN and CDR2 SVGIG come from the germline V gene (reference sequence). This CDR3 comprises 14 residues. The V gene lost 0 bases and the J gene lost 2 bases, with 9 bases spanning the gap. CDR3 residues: CAWSVGQDTDTQYF. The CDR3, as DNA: TGTGCCTGGAGTGTAGGCCAGGACACAGATACGCAGTATTTT. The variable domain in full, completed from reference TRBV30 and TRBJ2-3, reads SQTIHQWPATLVQPVGSPLSLECTVEGTSNPNLYWYRQAAGRGLQLLFYSVGIGQISSEVPQNLSASRPQDRQFILSSKKLLLSDSGFYLCAWSVGQDTDTQYFGPGTRLTVL.

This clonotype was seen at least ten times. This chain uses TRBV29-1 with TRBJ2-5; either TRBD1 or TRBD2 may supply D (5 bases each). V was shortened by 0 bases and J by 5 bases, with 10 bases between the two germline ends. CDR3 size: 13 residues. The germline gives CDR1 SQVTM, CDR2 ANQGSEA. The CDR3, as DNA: TGCAGCGTTGAAGACAGGGAGTGGGAGACCCAGTACTTC. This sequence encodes CSVEDREWETQYF. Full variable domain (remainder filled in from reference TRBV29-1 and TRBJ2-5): SAVISQKPSRDICQRGTSLTIQCQVDSQVTMMFWYRQQPGQSLTLIATANQGSEATYESGFVIDKFPISRPNLTFSTLTVSNMSPEDSSIYLCSVEDREWETQYFGPGTRLLVL.

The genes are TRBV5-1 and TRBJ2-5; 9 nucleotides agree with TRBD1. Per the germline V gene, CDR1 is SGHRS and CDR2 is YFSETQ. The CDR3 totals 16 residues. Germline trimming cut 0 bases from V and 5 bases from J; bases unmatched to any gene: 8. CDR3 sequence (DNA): TGCGCCAGCAGCTTGGAGGTTGGGACAGGGAGCGAGACCCAGTACTTC. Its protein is CASSLEVGTGSETQYF.

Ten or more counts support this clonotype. CDR3 residues: CAIGLAVSSYNEQFF. The DNA of the CDR3 is TGTGCCATAGGACTAGCGGTTAGCTCCTACAATGAGCAGTTCTTC. The genes are TRBV3-1 and TRBJ2-1, with 10 bases lining up with TRBD2. V trimming: 10 bases; J trimming: 0 bases; junction bases outside the gene matches: 6. Germline CDR1 is LGHDT and CDR2 is YNNKEL (reference sequence). The CDR3 runs 15 residues.

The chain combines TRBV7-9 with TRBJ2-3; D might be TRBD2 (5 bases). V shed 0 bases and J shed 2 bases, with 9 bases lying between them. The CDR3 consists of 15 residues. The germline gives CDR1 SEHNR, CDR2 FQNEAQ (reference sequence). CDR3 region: CASSLAGLVTDTQYF. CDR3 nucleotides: TGTGCCAGCAGCTTAGCTGGACTGGTCACAGATACGCAGTATTTT.

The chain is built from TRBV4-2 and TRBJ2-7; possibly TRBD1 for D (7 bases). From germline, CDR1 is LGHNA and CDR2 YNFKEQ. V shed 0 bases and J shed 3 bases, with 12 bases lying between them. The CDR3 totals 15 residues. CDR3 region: CASSQDNRGGYEQYF. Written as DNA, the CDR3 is TGTGCCAGCAGCCAAGATAACAGGGGAGGCTACGAGCAGTACTTC.

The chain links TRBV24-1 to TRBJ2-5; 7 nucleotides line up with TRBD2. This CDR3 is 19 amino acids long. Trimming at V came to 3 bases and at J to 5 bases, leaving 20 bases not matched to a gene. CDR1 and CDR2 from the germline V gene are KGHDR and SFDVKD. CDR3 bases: TGTGCCACCAGTGATGGGGGGGACCGGGGGGTAATAGGCGCGGAGACCCAGTACTTC. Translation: CATSDGGDRGVIGAETQYF.

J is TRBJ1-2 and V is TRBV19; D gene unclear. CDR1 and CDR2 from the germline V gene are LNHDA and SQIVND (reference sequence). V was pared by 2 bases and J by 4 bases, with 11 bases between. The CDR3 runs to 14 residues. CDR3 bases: TGTGCCAGTAGTATACCAGGCCGCCGCTATGGCTACACCTTC. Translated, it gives CASSIPGRRYGYTF.

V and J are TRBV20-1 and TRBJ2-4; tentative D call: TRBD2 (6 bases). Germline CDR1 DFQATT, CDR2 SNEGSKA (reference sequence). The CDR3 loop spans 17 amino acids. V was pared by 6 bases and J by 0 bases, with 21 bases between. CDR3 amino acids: CSARQAGRLIAKNIQYF. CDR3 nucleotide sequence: TGCAGTGCCCGTCAGGCCGGGAGATTAATAGCCAAAAACATTCAGTACTTC.

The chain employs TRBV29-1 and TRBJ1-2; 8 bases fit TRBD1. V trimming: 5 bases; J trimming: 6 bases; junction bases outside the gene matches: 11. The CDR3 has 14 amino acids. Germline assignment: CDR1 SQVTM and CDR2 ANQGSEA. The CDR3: CSVSTRGRRNGYTF. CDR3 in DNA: TGCAGCGTTTCCACCAGGGGGCGCAGAAATGGCTACACCTTC.

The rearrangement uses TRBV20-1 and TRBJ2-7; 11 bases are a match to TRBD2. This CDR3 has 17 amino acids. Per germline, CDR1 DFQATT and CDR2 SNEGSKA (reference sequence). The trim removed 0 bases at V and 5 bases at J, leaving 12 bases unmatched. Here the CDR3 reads CSARDFSGGAPSNEQYF. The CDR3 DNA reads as TGCAGTGCTAGAGACTTTAGCGGGGGGGCTCCCTCAAACGAGCAGTACTTC.

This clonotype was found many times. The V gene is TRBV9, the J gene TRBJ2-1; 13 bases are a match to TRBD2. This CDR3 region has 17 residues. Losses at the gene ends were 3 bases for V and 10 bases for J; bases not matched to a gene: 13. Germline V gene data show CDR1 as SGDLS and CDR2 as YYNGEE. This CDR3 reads CASSDLTSGGAKDEQFF. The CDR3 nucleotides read TGTGCCAGCAGCGACCTTACTAGCGGGGGGGCCAAAGACGAGCAGTTCTTC.

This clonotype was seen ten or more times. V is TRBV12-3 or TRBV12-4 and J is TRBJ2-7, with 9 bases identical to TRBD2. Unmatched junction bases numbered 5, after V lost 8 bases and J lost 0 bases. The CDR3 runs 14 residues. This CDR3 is CASRAGGGSYEQYF. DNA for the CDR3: TGTGCCAGCCGAGCGGGAGGAGGCTCCTACGAGCAGTACTTC.

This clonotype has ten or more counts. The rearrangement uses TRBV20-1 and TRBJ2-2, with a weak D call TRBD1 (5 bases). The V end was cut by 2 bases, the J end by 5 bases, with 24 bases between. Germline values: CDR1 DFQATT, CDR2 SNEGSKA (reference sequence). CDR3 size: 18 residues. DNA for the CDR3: TGCAGTGCTAGATGGGGCCAGGGTATTCGAAGTAGAACCGGGGAGCTGTTTTTT. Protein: CSARWGQGIRSRTGELFF.

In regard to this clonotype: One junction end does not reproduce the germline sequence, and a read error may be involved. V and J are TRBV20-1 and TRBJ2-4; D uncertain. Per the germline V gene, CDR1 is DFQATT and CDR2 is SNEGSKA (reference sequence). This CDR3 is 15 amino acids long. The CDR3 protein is CSAFSRAIAKDIQYF. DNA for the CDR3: TGCAGTGCTTTTTCTCGGGCGATCGCCAAAGACATTCAGTACTTC.

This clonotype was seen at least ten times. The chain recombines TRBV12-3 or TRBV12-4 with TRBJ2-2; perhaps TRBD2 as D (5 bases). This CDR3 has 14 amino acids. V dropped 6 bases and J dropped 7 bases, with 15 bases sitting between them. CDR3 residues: CASSPSGRIGELFF. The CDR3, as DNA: TGTGCCAGCAGCCCGAGCGGACGGATCGGGGAGCTGTTTTTT.